Following are 5 T cell receptor beta chains from one sample sequenced in a study of blood T cell repertoires in COVID-19. Here immunoSEQ multiplex PCR was the method, and the copy in TCRdb shows in-frame clones only, minus some. The sample has some 250,000 clones; around 83% are singletons. Input material: peripheral blood. All receptors come from a man aged 40-50 years with active or convalescent COVID-19.

This clone was detected only a few times. This chain links TRBV7-2 with TRBJ1-4, with D maybe TRBD1 (6 bases). V gave up 4 bases and J gave up 5 bases, with 11 bases separating them. This CDR3 region has 14 residues. Per germline, CDR1 SGHTA and CDR2 FQGNSA. The CDR3, as DNA: TGTGCCAGCAGCTCCCGACAGGAAAATGAAAAACTGTTTTTT. This gives the protein CASSSRQENEKLFF.

This clone was picked up one time. The chain uses TRBV19 and TRBJ1-1; D possibly corresponds to TRBD1 (5 bases). The length of the CDR3 is 14 residues. Germline lookup yields CDR1 LNHDA and CDR2 SQIVND (reference sequence). Trimming cost V 2 bases and J 3 bases, with 10 bases left between them. In DNA form, the CDR3 reads TGTGCCAGTAGTATACAAGGGGTCCACACTGAAGCTTTCTTT. This sequence encodes CASSIQGVHTEAFF.

DNA of the CDR3: TGTGCCAGCAGGGGGACAGGGGTGGAGACCCAGTACTTC. Translation: CASRGTGVETQYF. V usage is TRBV12-3 or TRBV12-4 and J usage is TRBJ2-5; 10 bases agree with TRBD1. The CDR3 runs 13 residues. V shed 6 bases and J 5 bases; nucleotides not matched to a gene: 3.

This clone was observed a single time. In DNA form, the CDR3 reads TGCGCCAGCGGGTGGACAGGGTCCGAGCAGTACTTC. This gives the protein CASGWTGSEQYF. The chain recombines TRBV5-1 with TRBJ2-7; TRBD1 aligns across 8 bases. J was trimmed by 6 bases and V by 7 bases; bases with no gene match: 6. CDR3 length equals 12 residues. Per the germline V gene, CDR1 is SGHRS and CDR2 is YFSETQ. Together with reference TRBV5-1 and TRBJ2-7, the CDR3 gives the full variable domain: KAGVTQTPRYLIKTRGQQVTLSCSPISGHRSVSWYQQTPGQGLQFLFEYFSETQRNKGNFPGRFSGRQFSNSRSEMNVSTLELGDSALYLCASGWTGSEQYFGPGTRLTVT.

The chain links TRBV28 to TRBJ2-1; TRBD2 might be the D (6 bases). Germline CDR1 is MDHEN and CDR2 is SYDVKM. The V end lost 7 bases, the J end lost 10 bases, and 20 bases lay between the germline ends. The CDR3 extends over 14 amino acids. The CDR3: CASILSSGYGEQFF. Written as DNA, the CDR3 is TGTGCCAGCATCTTGAGTAGCGGATATGGGGAGCAGTTCTTC.